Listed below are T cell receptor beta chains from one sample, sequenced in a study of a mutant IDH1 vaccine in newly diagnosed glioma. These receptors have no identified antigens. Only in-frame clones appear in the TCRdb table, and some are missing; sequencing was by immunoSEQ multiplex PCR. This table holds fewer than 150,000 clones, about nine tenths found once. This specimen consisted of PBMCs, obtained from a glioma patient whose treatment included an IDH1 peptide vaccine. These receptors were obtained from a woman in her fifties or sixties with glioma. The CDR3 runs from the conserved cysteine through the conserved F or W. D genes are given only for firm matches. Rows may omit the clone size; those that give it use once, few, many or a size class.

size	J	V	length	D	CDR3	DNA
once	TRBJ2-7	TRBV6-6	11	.	CASSYSDEQYF	TGTGCCAGCAGTTATTCGGACGAGCAGTACTTC
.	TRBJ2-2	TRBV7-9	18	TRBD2	CASRKWALAELNTGELFF	TGTGCCAGCAGGAAATGGGCACTAGCGGAGTTAAACACCGGGGAGCTGTTTTTT
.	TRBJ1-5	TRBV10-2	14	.	CASSDQRVNQPQHF	TGCGCCAGCAGTGACCAGAGGGTCAATCAGCCCCAGCATTTT
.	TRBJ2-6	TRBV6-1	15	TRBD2	CASTGGGSGANVLTF	TGTGCCAGCACGGGCGGGGGGTCTGGGGCCAACGTCCTGACTTTC
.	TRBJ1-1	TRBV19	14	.	CASSIQSMNTEAFF	TGTGCCAGTAGTATACAGAGCATGAACACTGAAGCTTTCTTT
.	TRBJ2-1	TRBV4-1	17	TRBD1	CASSHGKGALSYNEQFF	TGCGCCAGCAGCCATGGGAAGGGGGCACTATCCTACAATGAGCAGTTCTTC
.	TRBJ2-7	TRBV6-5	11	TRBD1	CASSWTGEQYF	TGTGCCAGCAGTTGGACAGGGGAGCAGTACTTC
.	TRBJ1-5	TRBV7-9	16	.	CASSLDPGIGNQPQHF	TGTGCCAGCAGCTTAGATCCAGGGATAGGGAATCAGCCCCAGCATTTT
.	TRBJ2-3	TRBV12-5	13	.	CASGFGPINTQYF	TGTGCTAGTGGTTTCGGCCCGATCAATACGCAGTATTTT
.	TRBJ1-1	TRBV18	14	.	CASSPLQGNTEAFF	TGTGCCAGCTCACCACTCCAGGGGAACACTGAAGCTTTCTTT
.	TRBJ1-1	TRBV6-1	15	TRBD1	CASSKSGTGVTEAFF	TGTGCCAGCAGTAAATCCGGGACAGGGGTCACTGAAGCTTTCTTT
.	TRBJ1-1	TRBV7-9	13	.	CASSLSGVSEAFF	TGTGCCAGCAGCTTATCCGGGGTCTCTGAAGCTTTCTTT
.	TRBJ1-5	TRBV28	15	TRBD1	CASSTPGTGNQPQHF	TGTGCCAGCAGTACACCCGGGACAGGGAATCAGCCCCAGCATTTT
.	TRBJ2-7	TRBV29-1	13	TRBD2	CSVEREGSYEQYF	TGCAGCGTTGAACGGGAGGGCTCCTACGAGCAGTACTTC
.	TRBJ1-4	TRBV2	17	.	CASRVTRKGATNEKLFF	TGTGCCAGCAGAGTTACAAGGAAAGGGGCAACTAATGAAAAACTGTTTTTT
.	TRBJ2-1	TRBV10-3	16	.	CAISELSSERGNEQFF	TGTGCCATCAGTGAGTTGTCGAGCGAACGAGGTAATGAGCAGTTCTTC
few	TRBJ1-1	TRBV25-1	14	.	CASSRTWGNTEAFF	TGTGCCAGCAGTAGAACTTGGGGCAACACTGAAGCTTTCTTT
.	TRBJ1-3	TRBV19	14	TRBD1	CASSAGTGTYTIYF	TGTGCCAGTAGTGCCGGGACAGGGACATACACCATATATTTT
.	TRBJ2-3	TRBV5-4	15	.	CASSLGGASTDTQYF	TGTGCCAGCAGCTTGGGGGGGGCAAGTACAGATACGCAGTATTTT
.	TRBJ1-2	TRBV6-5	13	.	CASSYYAGYGYTF	TGTGCCAGCAGTTACTATGCGGGCTATGGCTACACCTTC
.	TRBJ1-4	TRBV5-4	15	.	CASSLAGAEGEKLFF	TGTGCCAGCAGCTTGGCAGGGGCGGAGGGTGAAAAACTGTTTTTT
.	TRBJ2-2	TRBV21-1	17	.	CASSKGQASPYTGELFF	TGTGCCAGCAGCAAAGGCCAGGCTAGCCCCTACACCGGGGAGCTGTTTTTT
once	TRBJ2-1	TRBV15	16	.	CATSRDVGSSYNEQFF	TGTGCCACCAGCAGAGACGTGGGAAGCTCCTACAATGAGCAGTTCTTC
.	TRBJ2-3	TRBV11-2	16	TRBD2	CASSLLTSGRRDTQYF	TGTGCCAGCAGCTTATTAACTAGCGGGAGGAGAGATACGCAGTATTTT
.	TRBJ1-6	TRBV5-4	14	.	CASSLTGGNSPLHF	TGTGCCAGCAGCTTGACAGGCGGTAATTCACCCCTCCACTTT
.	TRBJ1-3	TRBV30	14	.	CAWARYGSGNTIYF	TGTGCCTGGGCCCGTTATGGCTCTGGAAACACCATATATTTT
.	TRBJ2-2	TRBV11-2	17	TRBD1	CASSFGRDRAGTGELFF	TGTGCCAGCAGCTTTGGGCGGGACAGGGCGGGAACCGGGGAGCTGTTTTTT
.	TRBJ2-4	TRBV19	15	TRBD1	CASSLQGTRGNIQYF	TGTGCCAGTAGTCTACAGGGGACCCGAGGGAACATTCAGTACTTC
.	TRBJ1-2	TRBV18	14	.	CASSPRPGWDGYTF	TGTGCCAGCTCACCACGGCCAGGGTGGGATGGCTACACCTTC
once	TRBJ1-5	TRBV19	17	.	CASSIVGGSNSNQPQHF	TGTGCCAGTAGTATAGTCGGAGGGTCTAATAGCAATCAGCCCCAGCATTTT
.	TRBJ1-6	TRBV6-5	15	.	CASSYSDGGDSPLHF	TGTGCCAGCAGTTACTCGGACGGAGGGGATTCACCCCTCCACTTT
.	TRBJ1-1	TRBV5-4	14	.	CASSLGHGNTEAFF	TGTGCCAGCAGCTTGGGTCACGGGAACACTGAAGCTTTCTTT
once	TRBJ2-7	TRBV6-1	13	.	CASSVKTAQEQYF	TGTGCCAGCAGTGTAAAGACCGCTCAAGAGCAGTACTTC
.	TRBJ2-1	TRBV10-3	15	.	CAIRSRGGDDNEQFF	TGTGCCATCAGATCTCGGGGCGGAGACGACAATGAGCAGTTCTTC
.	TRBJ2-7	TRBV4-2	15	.	CASSQLQAGEDEQYF	TGTGCCAGCAGCCAGCTTCAAGCTGGAGAGGACGAGCAGTACTTC
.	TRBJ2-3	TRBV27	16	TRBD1	CASSLRQGAGGDTQYF	TGTGCCAGCAGTCTTAGACAGGGGGCGGGTGGAGATACGCAGTATTTT
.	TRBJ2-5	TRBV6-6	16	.	CASSPPQGRKQETQYF	TGTGCCAGCAGCCCCCCCCAAGGCCGTAAACAAGAGACCCAGTACTTC
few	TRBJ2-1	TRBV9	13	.	CASSVGTNNEQFF	TGTGCCAGCAGCGTAGGGACAAACAATGAGCAGTTCTTC
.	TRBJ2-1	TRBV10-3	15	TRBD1	CAIRATGALYNEQFF	TGTGCCATCAGGGCTACAGGGGCGTTATACAATGAGCAGTTCTTC
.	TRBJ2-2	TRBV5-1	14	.	CASSLAGNTGELFF	TGCGCCAGCAGCTTGGCGGGGAACACCGGGGAGCTGTTTTTT
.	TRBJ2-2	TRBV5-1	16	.	CASSLEGFLRTGELFF	TGCGCCAGCAGCTTGGAGGGCTTTCTGAGGACCGGGGAGCTGTTTTTT
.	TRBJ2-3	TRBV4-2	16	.	CASSQVGGGPADTQYF	TGTGCCAGCAGCCAAGTGGGGGGGGGCCCCGCGGATACGCAGTATTTT
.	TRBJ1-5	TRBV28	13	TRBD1	CASRQGAGQPQHF	TGTGCCAGTAGACAGGGGGCTGGGCAGCCCCAGCATTTT
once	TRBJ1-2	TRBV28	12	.	CASSLRGYGYTF	TGTGCCAGCAGTTTAAGGGGGTATGGCTACACCTTC
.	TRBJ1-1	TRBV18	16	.	CASSPYEGGAHTEAFF	TGTGCCAGCTCCCCTTATGAAGGGGGAGCTCACACTGAAGCTTTCTTT
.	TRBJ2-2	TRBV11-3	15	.	CASSLGGPSTGELFF	TGTGCCAGCAGCTTAGGAGGGCCGTCGACCGGGGAGCTGTTTTTT
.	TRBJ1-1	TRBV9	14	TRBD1	CASSVVTGASEAFF	TGTGCCAGCAGCGTAGTTACAGGGGCCTCAGAAGCTTTCTTT
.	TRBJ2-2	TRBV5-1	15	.	CASSLTRGSTGELFF	TGCGCCAGCAGCCTTACTAGGGGCTCAACCGGGGAGCTGTTTTTT
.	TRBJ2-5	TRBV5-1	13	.	CASSPSDQETQYF	TGCGCCAGCTCCCCCAGCGATCAAGAGACCCAGTACTTC
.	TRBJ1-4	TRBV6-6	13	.	CASNGAWSEKLFF	TGTGCCAGCAACGGGGCTTGGTCTGAAAAACTGTTTTTT